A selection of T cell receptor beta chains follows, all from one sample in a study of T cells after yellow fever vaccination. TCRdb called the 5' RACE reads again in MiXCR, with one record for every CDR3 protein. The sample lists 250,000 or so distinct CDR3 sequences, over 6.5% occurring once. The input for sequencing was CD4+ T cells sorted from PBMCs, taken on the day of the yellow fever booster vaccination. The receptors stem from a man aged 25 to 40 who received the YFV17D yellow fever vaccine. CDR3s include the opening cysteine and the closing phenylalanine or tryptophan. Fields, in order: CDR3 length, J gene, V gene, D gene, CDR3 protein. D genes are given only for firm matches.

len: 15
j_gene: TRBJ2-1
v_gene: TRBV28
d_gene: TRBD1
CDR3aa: CASFKDRGGVNEQFF

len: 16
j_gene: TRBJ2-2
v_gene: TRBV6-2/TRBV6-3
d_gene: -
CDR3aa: CASSYEGVGRSGELFF

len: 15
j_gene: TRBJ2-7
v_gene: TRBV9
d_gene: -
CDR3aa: CASSVGVADVYEQYF

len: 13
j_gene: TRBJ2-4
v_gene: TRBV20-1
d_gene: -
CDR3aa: CSATRLGGNIQYF

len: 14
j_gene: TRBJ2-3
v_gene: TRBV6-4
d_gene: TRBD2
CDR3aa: CASSPSGGRDTQYF

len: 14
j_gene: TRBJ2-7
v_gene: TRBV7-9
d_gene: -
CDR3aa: CASSLGQPTYEQYF

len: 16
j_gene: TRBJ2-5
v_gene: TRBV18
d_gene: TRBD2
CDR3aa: CASSLGLAGVQETQYF

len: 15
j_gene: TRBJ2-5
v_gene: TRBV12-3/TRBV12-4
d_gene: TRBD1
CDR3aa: CASSLSRTGRETQYF

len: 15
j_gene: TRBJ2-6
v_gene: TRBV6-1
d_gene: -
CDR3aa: CASSSSPSGANVLTF

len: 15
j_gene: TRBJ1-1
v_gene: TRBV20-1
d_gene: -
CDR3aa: CSAVAGGATNTEAFF

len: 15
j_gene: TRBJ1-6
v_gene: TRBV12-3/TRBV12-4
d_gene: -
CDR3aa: CASTGGGASNSPLHF

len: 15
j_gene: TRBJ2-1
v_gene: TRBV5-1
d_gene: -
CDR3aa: CASSLAESSYNEQFF

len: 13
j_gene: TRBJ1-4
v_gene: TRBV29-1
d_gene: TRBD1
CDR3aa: CSVRQGEGEKLFF

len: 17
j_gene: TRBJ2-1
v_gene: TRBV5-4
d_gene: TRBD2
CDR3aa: CASSLGSVTSGRTEQFF

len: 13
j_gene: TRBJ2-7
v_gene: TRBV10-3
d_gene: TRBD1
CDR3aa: CATRRQGAYEQYF

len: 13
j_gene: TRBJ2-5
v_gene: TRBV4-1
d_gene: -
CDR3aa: CASSQESRGTQYF

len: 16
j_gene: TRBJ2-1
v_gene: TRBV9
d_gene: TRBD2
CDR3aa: CASSEGTSGHYNEQFF

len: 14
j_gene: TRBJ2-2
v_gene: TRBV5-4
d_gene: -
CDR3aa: CASSYDRNTGELFF

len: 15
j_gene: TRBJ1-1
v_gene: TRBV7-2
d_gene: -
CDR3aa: CASSLGTVGGTEAFF

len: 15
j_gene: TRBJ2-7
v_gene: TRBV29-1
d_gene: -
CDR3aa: CSVEVPEGGWYEQYF

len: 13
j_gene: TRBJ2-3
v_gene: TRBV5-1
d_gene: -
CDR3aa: CASSLIPSDTQYF

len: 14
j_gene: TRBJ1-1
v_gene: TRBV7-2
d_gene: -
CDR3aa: CASSSLRRATEAFF

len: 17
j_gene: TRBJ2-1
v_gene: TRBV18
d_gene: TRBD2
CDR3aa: CASSRALAGVSYNEQFF

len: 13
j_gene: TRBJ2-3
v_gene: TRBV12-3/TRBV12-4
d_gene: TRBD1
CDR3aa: CASRDRNTDTQYF

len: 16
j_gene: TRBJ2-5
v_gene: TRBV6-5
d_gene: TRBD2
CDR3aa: CASSYSGTSGRETQYF

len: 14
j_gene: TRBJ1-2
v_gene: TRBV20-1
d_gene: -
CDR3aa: CSARGGSFNYGYTF

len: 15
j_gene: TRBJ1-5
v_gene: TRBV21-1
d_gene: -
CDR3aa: CASSDGTGVSQPQHF

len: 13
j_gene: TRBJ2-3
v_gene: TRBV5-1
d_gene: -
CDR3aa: CASSKQGTDTQYF

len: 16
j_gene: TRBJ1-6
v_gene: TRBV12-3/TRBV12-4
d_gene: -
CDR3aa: CASSFSRGPDGSPLHF

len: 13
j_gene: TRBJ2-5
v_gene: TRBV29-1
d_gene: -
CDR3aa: CSVSRNSRETQYF

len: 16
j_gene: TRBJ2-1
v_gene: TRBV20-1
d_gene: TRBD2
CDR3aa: CSASKASGNSYNEQFF

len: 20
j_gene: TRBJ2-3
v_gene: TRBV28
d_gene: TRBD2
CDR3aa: CASTSRRSLGLAGAWDTQYF

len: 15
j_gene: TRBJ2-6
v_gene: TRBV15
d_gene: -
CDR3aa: CATSLAPLLTNVLTF

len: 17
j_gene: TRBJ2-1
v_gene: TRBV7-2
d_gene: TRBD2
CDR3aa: CASSQTPSSGSYNEQFF

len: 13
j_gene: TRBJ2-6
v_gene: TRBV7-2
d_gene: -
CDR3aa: CASSMDRANVLTF

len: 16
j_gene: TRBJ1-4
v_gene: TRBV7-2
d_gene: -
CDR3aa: CASTPLGPGLNEKLFF

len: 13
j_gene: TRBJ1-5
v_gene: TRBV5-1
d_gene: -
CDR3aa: CASSADGNQPQHF

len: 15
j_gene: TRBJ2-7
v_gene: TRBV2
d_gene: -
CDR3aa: CASGFPLAASYEQYF

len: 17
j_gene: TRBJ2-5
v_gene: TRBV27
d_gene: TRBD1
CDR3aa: CASSSTGVQSLQETQYF

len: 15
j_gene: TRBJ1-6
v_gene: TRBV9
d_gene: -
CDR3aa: CASSVSPSENSPLHF

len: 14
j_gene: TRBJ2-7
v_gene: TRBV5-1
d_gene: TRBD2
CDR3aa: CASSSPGLVAEQYF

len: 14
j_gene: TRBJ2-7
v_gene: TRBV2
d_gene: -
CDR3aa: CASSEWTSGVRQYF

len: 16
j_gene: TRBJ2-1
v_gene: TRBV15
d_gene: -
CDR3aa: CATSLEGGPSYNEQFF

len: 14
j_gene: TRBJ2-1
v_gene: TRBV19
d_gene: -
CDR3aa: CASSIKVPPLSQFF